A single TCR beta chain is shown here with its context. The sample is drawn from a study of control samples from healthy donors and cancer patients. The CDR3 totals 14 residues. Only in-frame clones appear in the TCRdb table, and some are missing; sequencing was by immunoSEQ multiplex PCR. This sample has some 76,000 clones, with around 90% found just once. The V and J genes are TRBV21-1 and TRBJ2-5; the table's D call of TRBD1 was not tested on the DNA. TRBV21-1 is termed a pseudogene. This TCR was sampled from a woman between 45 and 65 years old with colorectal cancer. Sequencing used PBMCs. CDR3 coding DNA: TGTGCCAGCAGGGAAAGGACAGTCCAAGAGACCCAGTACTTC. Translation: CASRERTVQETQYF.